These 23 T cell receptor beta chains were sequenced from one sample in a study of OX40 agonist ivuxolimab in advanced cancers. Repertoires were generated with immunoSEQ multiplex PCR, while TCRdb's copy carries only in-frame clones and drops some. The table lists roughly 61,000 clones, around nine tenths of them singletons. The sample consisted of CD4+ or CD8+ T cells sorted from blood, taken in a trial of the OX40 agonist ivuxolimab. The receptors were sampled from an adult with an advanced solid tumor such as melanoma, head and neck, liver or kidney cancer.

The gene calls are TRBV2 and TRBJ2-7; 12 bases are shared with TRBD2. From germline, CDR1 is SNHLY and CDR2 FYNNEI. This CDR3 contains 14 residues. V dropped 7 bases and J dropped 6; count of bases not matched to a gene: 7. CDR3 sequence (DNA): TGTGCCAGCACCCAGACTAGCGGGAGTGCCGAGCAGTACTTC. This gives the protein CASTQTSGSAEQYF.

The V gene is TRBV5-5, the J gene TRBJ2-2; no firm D call. The CDR3 is 12 amino acids. Trimming pared 5 bases from V and 5 bases from J, leaving 7 bases between. Germline-derived CDR1 and CDR2 are SGHKS and YYEKEE (reference sequence). In DNA form, the CDR3 reads TGTGCCAGCAGTCGGTGGACCGGGGAGCTGTTTTTT. Translation: CASSRWTGELFF.

This clone was seen only a few times. The genes are TRBV20-1 and TRBJ2-2, with unresolved D. The CDR3 totals 11 residues. Germline CDR1 is DFQATT and CDR2 is SNEGSKA (reference sequence). The V end lost 4 bases, the J end lost 5 bases, and 5 bases lay between the germline ends. This CDR3 is CSATQTGELFF. As DNA, the CDR3 is TGCAGTGCTACGCAGACCGGGGAGCTGTTTTTT.

This clone was counted between two and nine times. J is TRBJ2-1 and V is TRBV4-1; 8 bases are shared with TRBD2. Germline lookup yields CDR1 MGHRA and CDR2 YSYEKL. With 5 bases clipped from V and 8 bases from J, the junction kept 11 bases outside the gene matches. The CDR3 totals 15 residues. DNA for the CDR3: TGCGCCAGCAGCACCGGGACTAGGCGAGGGGATGAGCAGTTCTTC. Amino acids: CASSTGTRRGDEQFF.

This chain links TRBV11-2 with TRBJ2-1; no clear D. This CDR3 has 17 amino acids. V lost 1 base, J lost 4 bases, and 17 bases lay in between. Germline V gene sequence: CDR1 SGHAT, CDR2 FQNNGV. The CDR3 here is CASSLALTDVPYNEQFF. Here the CDR3 DNA reads TGTGCCAGCAGCTTAGCCCTAACGGACGTCCCGTACAATGAGCAGTTCTTC.

This clone was seen a few times. V gene TRBV28 combines with J gene TRBJ1-2, with TRBD1 matching over 8 bases. The CDR3 loop spans 13 amino acids. After removal of 6 bases from V and 7 bases from J, the junction contained 7 bases not matched to a gene. CDR1 MDHEN and CDR2 SYDVKM come from the germline V gene. The CDR3 DNA reads TGTGCCAGCAGATCGCAGGGGGCTGGTGGCTACACCTTC. This encodes CASRSQGAGGYTF.

The V call is TRBV5-1, the J call TRBJ2-3, with unresolved D. The germline V gene encodes CDR1 SGHRS and CDR2 YFSETQ. Trimming removed 0 bases from V and 0 bases from J, with 8 bases in between. The CDR3 is 15 amino acids. The CDR3 nucleotides read TGCGCCAGCAGCTTGGGACGGCAGAGCACAGATACGCAGTATTTT. Translation gives CASSLGRQSTDTQYF.

This chain uses TRBV30 with TRBJ2-7; TRBD1 might be the D (5 bases). Germline V gives CDR1 GTSNPN, CDR2 SVGIG (reference sequence). CDR3 length: 12 residues. Trimming pared 2 bases from V and 3 bases from J, leaving 8 bases between. The CDR3 bases are TGTGCCTGGAGTAGGGGCCACTACGAGCAGTACTTC. Amino acid sequence: CAWSRGHYEQYF.

The chain uses TRBV10-2 and TRBJ1-2; TRBD1 agrees at 9 bases. The germline gives CDR1 WSHSY, CDR2 SAAADI. The V gene end was trimmed by 0 bases and the J gene end by 1 base; junction bases not matched to a gene: 9. This CDR3 region has 18 residues. CDR3 region: CASSESKGTGPLNYGYTF. The CDR3 nucleotides are TGCGCCAGCAGTGAGTCTAAAGGGACAGGGCCCCTTAACTATGGCTACACCTTC.

This clone has just one count. This chain links TRBV9 with TRBJ1-4; D is unclear. With 3 bases removed from V and 8 bases from J, the gap between germline ends came to 14 bases. Germline V CDR1 and CDR2: SGDLS, YYNGEE. The length of the CDR3 is 14 residues. This chain's CDR3 is CASSGGRGTEKLFF. As DNA, the CDR3 is TGTGCCAGCAGCGGTGGGCGGGGAACGGAAAAACTGTTTTTT.

The chain combines TRBV6-5 with TRBJ1-1; D is uncertain. V was clipped by 5 bases and J by 4 bases, with 11 bases between them. This CDR3 contains 13 residues. The germline V gene has CDR1 MNHEY and CDR2 SVGAGI. The CDR3 loop reads CASSRGGSTEAFF. Here the CDR3 DNA reads TGTGCCAGCAGTCGCGGTGGAAGCACTGAAGCTTTCTTT.

The chain links TRBV4-1 to TRBJ2-6; TRBD1 or TRBD2 may be the D gene (5 bases each). V gave up 4 bases and J gave up 0 bases, with 19 bases separating them. This CDR3 is built from 19 residues. Germline V gene lookup returns CDR1 MGHRA and CDR2 YSYEKL. CDR3 amino acids: CASSPTPGRLSSGANVLTF. The CDR3 DNA sequence: TGCGCCAGCAGCCCAACCCCGGGACGGTTAAGCTCTGGGGCCAACGTCCTGACTTTC.

Remarks on this clone: One end of the junction varies from germline; a read error may be responsible. The gene calls are TRBV20-1 and TRBJ2-1, with 8 bases matching TRBD2. Germline CDR1 DFQATT, CDR2 SNEGSKA (reference sequence). CDR3 length: 11 amino acids. The CDR3: CSASGGGPLLF. The CDR3, as DNA: TGCAGTGCTAGTGGCGGGGGGCCCCTCCTCTTC.

This chain links TRBV5-1 with TRBJ1-2, with D maybe TRBD1 (5 bases). CDR1 SGHRS and CDR2 YFSETQ come from the germline V gene. Trimming removed 4 bases at V and 8 bases at J, with 15 bases between. The CDR3 extends over 13 amino acids. The CDR3 nucleotides are TGCGCCAGCAGCCTCAGACAGCCCTTCGGCTACACCTTC. Its protein product is CASSLRQPFGYTF.

V gene TRBV4-1 combines with J gene TRBJ2-7; 7 positions agree with TRBD1. Per the germline V gene, CDR1 is MGHRA and CDR2 is YSYEKL. Trimming cost V 0 bases and J 12 bases; bases outside gene matches: 5. This CDR3 contains 12 residues. CDR3 loop: CASSQDTGEGYF. The CDR3 DNA sequence: TGCGCCAGCAGCCAAGATACAGGGGAAGGGTACTTC.

This chain joins TRBV11-3 and TRBJ2-1; D ambiguous. V dropped 3 bases and J dropped 1 base, with 7 bases sitting between them. The CDR3 runs 14 residues. Germline V lookup: CDR1 SGHNT, CDR2 YENEEA. For the CDR3, the DNA is TGTGCCAGCAGCTTCGACCCGTCCTACAATGAGCAGTTCTTC. This codes for CASSFDPSYNEQFF.

V usage is TRBV28 and J usage is TRBJ2-7, with D tentatively TRBD1 (5 bases). Germline loops: CDR1 MDHEN, CDR2 SYDVKM. CDR3 length: 17 amino acids. V was pared by 1 base and J by 3 bases, with 19 bases between. Written as DNA, the CDR3 is TGTGCCAGCAGTTTATCACAGCTCCTCCAGGGTGGCTACGAGCAGTACTTC. Its protein product is CASSLSQLLQGGYEQYF.

This chain uses TRBV6-1 with TRBJ2-3; D is perhaps TRBD2 (5 bases). V was shortened by 5 bases and J by 3 bases, with 6 bases between the two germline ends. Germline V gives CDR1 MNHNS, CDR2 SASEGT. The CDR3 totals 12 residues. The CDR3 DNA reads TGTGCCAGCAGTCGGAGGACAGATACGCAGTATTTT. Translated: CASSRRTDTQYF.

The V and J genes are TRBV6-6 and TRBJ2-7; 12 bases are shared with TRBD2. This CDR3 region has 15 residues. The germline CDR1 and CDR2 sequences are MNHNY and SVGAGI (reference sequence). The V gene end was trimmed by 6 bases and the J gene end by 3 bases; junction bases not matched to a gene: 6. The CDR3 DNA reads TGTGCCAGCAGCGACGGGACTAGCGGGCGCTACGAGCAGTACTTC. Translated, it gives CASSDGTSGRYEQYF.

This rearrangement joins TRBV6-5 to TRBJ2-1; D is uncertain. Germline V lookup: CDR1 MNHEY, CDR2 SVGAGI. Trimming cost V 9 bases and J 0 bases, with 12 bases left between them. The CDR3 is made up of 14 amino acids. Written as DNA, the CDR3 is TGTGCCAGTGGACGGGTGAGCTCCTACAATGAGCAGTTCTTC. Translated: CASGRVSSYNEQFF.

V and J are TRBV9 and TRBJ2-7, with 10 bases lining up with TRBD1. The junction had 15 bases not matched to a gene; V was cut back by 2 bases and J by 7 bases. CDR1 is SGDLS and CDR2 is YYNGEE in the germline V gene. The CDR3 runs to 17 residues. The DNA of the CDR3 is TGTGCCAGCAGCGTCTCTTTGGGACAGGGGCCGCTGGGAGAGCAGTACTTC. Translating it yields CASSVSLGQGPLGEQYF.

V is TRBV11-3 and J is TRBJ1-5; 7 nucleotides agree with TRBD1. CDR1 SGHNT and CDR2 YENEEA come from the germline V gene. The length of the CDR3 is 17 residues. The J segment lost 1 base and the V segment lost 5 bases, leaving 11 bases of the junction unmatched. The CDR3 reads CASSPAYRGRSNQPQHF. DNA of the CDR3: TGTGCCAGCAGCCCTGCTTACAGGGGCCGAAGCAATCAGCCCCAGCATTTT.

The chain recombines TRBV25-1 with TRBJ1-5; D may be TRBD1 (5 bases). Germline CDR1 MGHDK, CDR2 SYGVNS. This CDR3 has 14 residues. V shed 2 bases and J shed 7 bases, with 12 bases lying between them. The CDR3 coding sequence is TGTGCCAGCAGTGAAACACAGGCGTACCAGCCCCAGCATTTT. Translating it yields CASSETQAYQPQHF.